Following are 10 T cell receptor beta chains from one sample sequenced in a study of CD8 T cells in ankylosing spondylitis. TCRdb processed the 5' RACE reads anew with MiXCR; each CDR3 protein has one entry. Of 300,000 to 350,000 distinct CDR3 sequences in the sample, over 12% were seen once. Sequencing used blood, either unsorted or a sorted T cell fraction (not recorded which). These receptors all stem from a male donor with ankylosing spondylitis or in good health (not recorded which).

The sample holds a few counts of this clonotype. The chain has TRBV5-1 and TRBJ2-5; 9 nucleotides match TRBD2. V was clipped by 3 bases and J by 2 bases; unmatched bases: 8. CDR1 and CDR2 from the germline V gene are SGHRS and YFSETQ. CDR3 size: 16 residues. The CDR3 here is CASSSRTSARQETQYF. The CDR3 bases are TGCGCCAGCAGCTCCCGGACTAGCGCTCGACAAGAGACCCAGTACTTC. The whole variable domain, filled in from reference TRBV5-1 and TRBJ2-5, reads KAGVTQTPRYLIKTRGQQVTLSCSPISGHRSVSWYQQTPGQGLQFLFEYFSETQRNKGNFPGRFSGRQFSNSRSEMNVSTLELGDSALYLCASSSRTSARQETQYFGPGTRLLVL.

This clonotype occurred a few times. The chain recombines TRBV5-1 with TRBJ2-5; no reliable D call. V was pared by 6 bases and J by 4 bases, with 10 bases between. The CDR3 covers 12 residues. Germline V gene data show CDR1 as SGHRS and CDR2 as YFSETQ. For the CDR3, the DNA is TGCGCCAGCACTAGGATGGGAGAGACCCAGTACTTC. Protein sequence: CASTRMGETQYF.

The V and J genes are TRBV10-3 and TRBJ2-7; TRBD1 aligns across 9 bases. Trimming took 7 bases from V and 5 from J; bases not matched to a gene: 9. This CDR3 spans 14 amino acids. From germline, CDR1 is ENHRY and CDR2 SYGVKD. CDR3 in DNA: TGTGCCATCACTAGGGACAGGGAAGGTAACGAGCAGTACTTC. It translates to CAITRDREGNEQYF.

This clonotype has a handful of counts. The rearrangement joins TRBV5-1 to TRBJ2-1, with no clear D. Trimming took 0 bases from V and 9 from J, leaving 7 bases between them. CDR1 and CDR2 (germline): SGHRS, YFSETQ. The CDR3 is 12 amino acids. The CDR3 here is CASSLGKSEQFF. In DNA form, the CDR3 reads TGCGCCAGCAGCTTGGGGAAAAGTGAGCAGTTCTTC.

In its sample, this clonotype was seen a few times. The chain links TRBV12-3 or TRBV12-4 to TRBJ2-7; 10 nucleotides agree with TRBD1. The CDR3 has 15 residues. V lost 5 bases, J lost 3 bases, and 7 bases stayed unmatched. The CDR3 sequence is CASSPRTGGLYEQYF. CDR3 nucleotide sequence: TGTGCCAGCAGTCCACGGACAGGGGGTCTCTACGAGCAGTACTTC.

The sample holds many counts of this clonotype. V gene TRBV6-1 combines with J gene TRBJ2-7, with D tentatively TRBD1 (5 bases). Germline CDR1 and CDR2: MNHNS and SASEGT. CDR3 length equals 16 residues. Trimming cost V 7 bases and J 1 base, with 20 bases left between them. CDR3 coding DNA: TGTGCCAGCACCACCTTGGGGCAGGGTAGATCCTACGAGCAGTACTTC. Translated: CASTTLGQGRSYEQYF.

The genes are TRBV10-1 and TRBJ2-3; TRBD2 might be the D (6 bases). From germline, CDR1 is WNHNN and CDR2 SYGVQD (reference sequence). The V end lost 0 bases, the J end lost 9 bases, and 13 bases lay between the germline ends. The CDR3 consists of 14 residues. The CDR3 DNA reads TGCGCCAGCAGTGAGTCACGCGGGGTGAGGACGCAGTATTTT. It encodes CASSESRGVRTQYF.

The DNA of the CDR3 is TGTGCCAGCATGGCCAGGGGGTATCAGCCCCAGCATTTT. It codes for CASMARGYQPQHF. The chain recombines TRBV6-1 with TRBJ1-5; 7 nucleotides align to TRBD1. Losses at the gene ends were 7 bases for V and 5 bases for J; bases not matched to a gene: 5. The CDR3 is 13 amino acids. Germline V gene data show CDR1 as MNHNS and CDR2 as SASEGT.

This clonotype was detected only a few times. The chain joins TRBV20-1 to TRBJ2-7; 10 bases fit TRBD1. The CDR3 runs 14 residues. With 1 base clipped from V and 5 bases from J, the junction kept 5 bases outside the gene matches. Germline V gene data show CDR1 as DFQATT and CDR2 as SNEGSKA (reference sequence). The CDR3, as DNA: TGCAGTGCTAGAGGCGGGACAGGGGCCGACGAGCAGTACTTC. Amino acids: CSARGGTGADEQYF.

This clonotype was recorded a few times. The rearrangement uses TRBV7-2 and TRBJ2-3; D not resolved. The CDR3 runs 11 residues. Germline V gene data show CDR1 as SGHTA and CDR2 as FQGNSA. V lost 3 bases and J 6 bases, leaving 4 bases between the germline ends. DNA of the CDR3: TGTGCCAGCAGCTTCGTGGATACGCAGTATTTT. The encoded protein is CASSFVDTQYF.